This paragraph covers one TCR beta chain sequence. Under the authors' procedure: Estimation of nucleated cell counts was performed using reference gene primer amplification. Data came from immunoSEQ multiplex PCR; TCRdb stores just in-frame clones and leaves some out. That table furnishes V, J and clone size, whereas the DNA furnished D and trimming. The sample yields over 150,000 clones, approximately 85% seen once. These data come from a study of blood T cell repertoires in COVID-19. Study background: Italy, Spain and the United States were the sources of the convalescent and acute COVID-19 samples. The cDNA or gDNA used as material had been derived from T cells, B-cell-depleted T cells, or PBMCs.

This CDR3 has 14 residues. CDR1 is KGHSH and CDR2 is LQKENI in the germline V gene. Trimming took off 5 bases at V and 0 bases at J, with 8 bases between the two ends. The material sequenced was peripheral blood. This TCR was sampled from a man aged 55 to 69 with COVID-19, enrolled during active disease. The chain joins TRBV18 to TRBJ1-5; unclear D gene. The DNA for the CDR3 is TGTGCCAGCTCAGTACAAACTAGCAATCAGCCCCAGCATTTT. Protein: CASSVQTSNQPQHF.